Following are 27 T cell receptor beta chains from one sample sequenced in a study of T cell clonotyping in hematopoietic cell transplantation. Profiled with immunoSEQ multiplex PCR; TCRdb holds only in-frame clones, not every one. The sample lists some 15,000 clones, more than 60% occurring once. The sequencing used PBMCs, collected 30 days after allogeneic stem cell transplant. Receptors originate from a male patient in his fifties who had an allogeneic stem cell transplant from an unrelated donor, so T cells may come from the graft donor. Some clones in this sample may be carry-over from other donors' samples.

The chain recombines TRBV7-2 with TRBJ2-3; D remains ambiguous. CDR3 length: 15 residues. V dropped 5 bases and J dropped 0 bases, with 12 bases sitting between them. From germline, CDR1 is SGHTA and CDR2 FQGNSA. The CDR3 DNA is TGTGCCAGCAGCCCCGGCACAGCTAGCACAGATACGCAGTATTTT. It yields the protein CASSPGTASTDTQYF.

The CDR3 protein is CASSHRTGFNQPQHF. As DNA, the CDR3 is TGCGCCAGCAGCCATCGGACAGGGTTCAATCAGCCCCAGCATTTT. The chain combines TRBV4-1 with TRBJ1-5, with 8 bases aligning to TRBD1. Germline CDR1 is MGHRA and CDR2 is YSYEKL. J gave up 3 bases and V 3 bases, and 4 bases lay outside the gene matches. This CDR3 comprises 15 residues.

The sample holds a few counts of this clone. This rearrangement joins TRBV25-1 to TRBJ1-5; possible D gene TRBD1, 6 bases. V was trimmed by 2 bases and J by 2 bases, leaving 7 bases between them. This CDR3 spans 14 amino acids. Germline lookup yields CDR1 MGHDK and CDR2 SYGVNS. The CDR3 reads CASSEPGGNQPQHF. The DNA of the CDR3 is TGTGCCAGCAGTGAACCAGGGGGCAATCAGCCCCAGCATTTT.

The gene calls are TRBV6-5 and TRBJ1-1; no firm D call. The V gene lost 6 bases and the J gene lost 1 base, with 9 bases spanning the gap. The CDR3 runs to 13 residues. Germline V gene data show CDR1 as MNHEY and CDR2 as SVGAGI. The DNA for the CDR3 is TGTGCCAGCAGCACATTGGGGAACACTGAAGCTTTCTTT. Translation gives CASSTLGNTEAFF.

The chain is built from TRBV7-3 and TRBJ2-7; D perhaps matches TRBD2 (7 bases). With 5 bases removed from V and 2 bases from J, the gap between germline ends came to 13 bases. Germline V CDR1 and CDR2: SGHTA, FQGTGA. This CDR3 region has 14 residues. CDR3 loop: CASSPGEGPYEQYF. CDR3 nucleotides: TGTGCCAGCAGCCCAGGGGAGGGCCCCTACGAGCAGTACTTC.

This clone was observed a few times. This chain links TRBV2 with TRBJ1-5; D possibly corresponds to TRBD1 (6 bases). Per germline, CDR1 SNHLY and CDR2 FYNNEI. V was cut by 6 bases and J by 7 bases, with 25 bases left in between. This CDR3 has 17 residues. CDR3 bases: TGTGCCAGCAGACTTGGGCGGGGGCTGGAAGTTAGGCAGCCCCAGCATTTT. It yields the protein CASRLGRGLEVRQPQHF.

This clone was detected once. V gene TRBV19 combines with J gene TRBJ1-2; possible D gene TRBD1, 5 bases. This CDR3 contains 13 residues. V lost 2 bases, J lost 6 bases, and 10 bases lay in between. Germline V gene sequence: CDR1 LNHDA, CDR2 SQIVND (reference sequence). The CDR3 region is CASSIYGGNGYTF. Written as DNA, the CDR3 is TGTGCCAGTAGTATATACGGGGGTAATGGCTACACCTTC.

The CDR3 DNA sequence: TGTGCCAGCAGTAACGTCCTCACCGGGGAGCTGTTTTTT. Protein product: CASSNVLTGELFF. This sequence joins TRBV2 and TRBJ2-2; D remains ambiguous. V was pared by 5 bases and J by 4 bases, with 8 bases between. The CDR3 is made up of 13 amino acids. The V gene's germline CDR1 is SNHLY and CDR2 FYNNEI.

The chain carries TRBV9 and TRBJ2-2, with D tentatively TRBD1 (5 bases). The CDR3 is 14 residues long. Trimming removed 6 bases from V and 0 bases from J, with 9 bases in between. Germline CDR1 and CDR2: SGDLS and YYNGEE. CDR3 DNA: TGTGCCAGCACCCGGACACCGAACACCGGGGAGCTGTTTTTT. This translates into CASTRTPNTGELFF. Based on the CDR3 plus reference TRBV9 and TRBJ2-2, the full variable domain is DSGVTQTPKHLITATGQRVTLRCSPRSGDLSVYWYQQSLDQGLQFLIQYYNGEERAKGNILERFSAQQFPDLHSELNLSSLELGDSALYFCASTRTPNTGELFFGEGSRLTVL.

The rearrangement joins TRBV9 to TRBJ1-5, with D unclear. This CDR3 spans 14 amino acids. Germline lookup yields CDR1 SGDLS and CDR2 YYNGEE. V dropped 5 bases and J dropped 2 bases, with 11 bases sitting between them. CDR3 bases: TGTGCCAGCAGTCTCATGGATGGCAATCAGCCCCAGCATTTT. Translation gives CASSLMDGNQPQHF.

This clone was picked up a small number of times. This rearrangement joins TRBV30 to TRBJ1-5; D gene unclear. V lost 2 bases to trimming and J lost 2 bases, with 4 bases between them. Germline-derived CDR1 and CDR2 are GTSNPN and SVGIG (reference sequence). The CDR3 sequence is 12 residues long. The CDR3 bases are TGTGCCTGGAGTTCCGGCAATCAGCCCCAGCATTTT. As protein: CAWSSGNQPQHF.

This clone showed up just a few times. The chain links TRBV9 to TRBJ2-3; D uncertain. Germline V gene sequence: CDR1 SGDLS, CDR2 YYNGEE. CDR3 length: 14 residues. Trimming shortened V by 0 bases and J by 2 bases, and 7 bases separated the two germline ends. The CDR3 here is CASSVDLNTDTQYF. In DNA form, the CDR3 reads TGTGCCAGCAGCGTAGATCTTAACACAGATACGCAGTATTTT.

Comments on this clone: A junction boundary mismatches the germline segment, possibly from a read error. The V call is TRBV29-1, the J call TRBJ1-1; 9 bases align to TRBD1. There are 11 residues in the CDR3. Germline V lookup: CDR1 SQVTM, CDR2 ANQGSEA. The CDR3: CSVLQGAEAFF. The DNA of the CDR3 is TGCAGCGTACTACAGGGGGCTGAGGCTTTCTTT. Complete variable domain (other parts from reference TRBV29-1 and TRBJ1-1): SAVISQKPSRDICQRGTSLTIQCQVDSQVTMMFWYRQQPGQSLTLIATANQGSEATYESGFVIDKFPISRPNLTFSTLTVSNMSPEDSSIYLCSVLQGAEAFFGQGTRLTVV.

The J gene is TRBJ2-7, the V gene TRBV29-1; tentatively, D is TRBD1 or TRBD2 (5 bases each). CDR3 size: 12 residues. Germline V gene lookup returns CDR1 SQVTM and CDR2 ANQGSEA. Trimming took off 4 bases at V and 2 bases at J, with 9 bases between the two ends. CDR3: CSVGRDAYEQYF. The CDR3, as DNA: TGCAGCGTTGGCAGGGACGCCTACGAGCAGTACTTC.

The rearrangement uses TRBV27 and TRBJ2-3; possible D gene TRBD2, 5 bases. The V end was cut by 8 bases, the J end by 1 base, with 10 bases between. This CDR3 region has 13 residues. The germline V gene has CDR1 MNHEY and CDR2 SMNVEV (reference sequence). DNA of the CDR3: TGTGCCAGCCAGCGGCAGGGCACAGATACGCAGTATTTT. Translating it yields CASQRQGTDTQYF.

The chain joins TRBV7-2 to TRBJ2-5; 7 nucleotides line up with TRBD1. The CDR3 is made up of 13 amino acids. The trim removed 4 bases at V and 5 bases at J, leaving 4 bases unmatched. CDR1 SGHTA and CDR2 FQGNSA come from the germline V gene. The CDR3: CASSYQGVETQYF. CDR3 nucleotides: TGTGCCAGCAGCTATCAGGGGGTTGAGACCCAGTACTTC.

This clone was counted once. The rearrangement joins TRBV6-7 to TRBJ2-1, with D perhaps TRBD1 or TRBD2 (6 bases each). TRBV6-7 is identified as an open reading frame with a role that is uncertain. This CDR3 contains 13 residues. Trimming left V 0 bases short and J 10 bases short, with 10 bases between. The CDR3 protein is CASSYSTGGEQFF. The CDR3 nucleotides read TGTGCCAGCAGTTACTCGACCGGGGGCGAGCAGTTCTTC.

A few counts support this clone. The chain joins TRBV30 to TRBJ2-5, with TRBD1 as a possible D gene (6 bases). CDR1 and CDR2 from the germline V gene are GTSNPN and SVGIG (reference sequence). V gave up 1 base and J gave up 1 base, with 10 bases separating them. This CDR3 has 14 amino acids. Written as DNA, the CDR3 is TGTGCCTGGAGTGCCGACAGGTTCCAAGAGACCCAGTACTTC. As protein: CAWSADRFQETQYF.

The chain recombines TRBV30 with TRBJ2-7; possibly TRBD1 for D (5 bases). The germline gives CDR1 GTSNPN, CDR2 SVGIG (reference sequence). The CDR3 runs 12 residues. V lost 3 bases to trimming and J lost 5 bases, with 11 bases between them. In DNA, the CDR3 is TGTGCCTGGAGCGGAAGGGGCGACGAGCAGTACTTC. This encodes CAWSGRGDEQYF.

In its sample, this clone was seen a few times. The V gene is TRBV7-6, the J gene TRBJ1-2, with unresolved D. Germline V gives CDR1 SGHVS, CDR2 FNYEAQ. Trimming shortened V by 5 bases and J by 3 bases, and 13 bases separated the two germline ends. This CDR3 contains 14 residues. The CDR3 bases are TGTGCCAGCAGCCCAGTGCCAAGGTACTATGGCTACACCTTC. Amino acids: CASSPVPRYYGYTF.

This clone has just a few counts. V and J are TRBV29-1 and TRBJ2-7; 9 bases match TRBD1. The ends lost 7 bases at V and 3 bases at J; junction bases unmatched: 7. Germline V lookup: CDR1 SQVTM, CDR2 ANQGSEA. This CDR3 has 13 amino acids. DNA for the CDR3: TGCAGCGGTTTGGGACAGGGCCGCTACGAGCAGTACTTC. Translation: CSGLGQGRYEQYF.

The chain links TRBV28 to TRBJ1-2; no reliable D call. The CDR3 sequence is 14 residues long. CDR1 is MDHEN, CDR2 SYDVKM, per germline. Trimming removed 6 bases at V and 1 base at J, with 12 bases between. The CDR3 here is CASSSSPINYGYTF. The CDR3 bases are TGTGCCAGCAGCTCCTCCCCCATTAACTATGGCTACACCTTC.

The chain has TRBV6-6 and TRBJ2-1; TRBD2 might be the D (6 bases). CDR3 length equals 15 residues. V lost 7 bases to trimming and J lost 6 bases, with 19 bases between them. CDR1 is MNHNY, CDR2 SVGAGI, per germline (reference sequence). CDR3 nucleotides: TGTGCCAGCACCTTTGGTCGGGACGGGGGCAATGAGCAGTTCTTC. Translating it yields CASTFGRDGGNEQFF.

This CDR3 reads CASSLAPGGPNYGYTF. CDR3 nucleotide sequence: TGTGCCAGCAGTTTGGCCCCAGGGGGCCCTAACTATGGCTACACCTTC. The rearrangement joins TRBV28 to TRBJ1-2; TRBD1 matches at 8 bases. The germline CDR1 and CDR2 sequences are MDHEN and SYDVKM. This CDR3 is built from 16 residues. J gave up 0 bases and V 3 bases, and 6 bases lay outside the gene matches.

This CDR3 reads CAWSGGSSYEQYF. The CDR3 DNA sequence: TGTGCCTGGAGTGGGGGGAGCTCCTACGAGCAGTACTTC. The genes are TRBV30 and TRBJ2-7; the D gene could be TRBD1 or TRBD2 (5 bases each). Trimming pared 1 base from V and 0 bases from J, leaving 7 bases between. This CDR3 is built from 13 residues. The germline CDR1 and CDR2 sequences are GTSNPN and SVGIG (reference sequence).

This clone appeared a few times. V usage is TRBV15 and J usage is TRBJ1-2; D may be TRBD1 (5 bases). Trimming took 0 bases from V and 2 from J, leaving 13 bases between them. The CDR3 contains 16 residues. The germline gives CDR1 LNHNV, CDR2 YYDKDF (reference sequence). CDR3 protein: CATSRDQGAGNYGYTF. CDR3 sequence (DNA): TGTGCCACCAGCAGAGATCAGGGAGCCGGCAACTATGGCTACACCTTC.

The V gene is TRBV30, the J gene TRBJ1-1; D gene uncertain. Trimming left V 0 bases short and J 6 bases short, with 17 bases between. From germline, CDR1 is GTSNPN and CDR2 SVGIG (reference sequence). The length of the CDR3 is 15 residues. The CDR3 DNA sequence: TGTGCCTGGAGTGTACTAGGAGGCGGAGTCTCTGAAGCTTTCTTT. Translation gives CAWSVLGGGVSEAFF.